The 30 T cell receptor beta chains listed next were all sequenced from one sample in a study of blood T cells in healthy people across ages. A J-beta primer mix and a sample-barcoded 5' primer were used in a second PCR of roughly 6 to 11 cycles. TCRdb called the 5' RACE reads again in MiXCR, with one record for every CDR3 protein. Seen here are 1.8 million or so distinct CDR3 sequences, approximately 40% observed once, and the top ten hold more than 20%. What was sequenced was blood. These receptors all come from a human donor in good health.

The V call is TRBV15, the J call TRBJ2-3; no clear D. This CDR3 has 16 residues. Germline values: CDR1 LNHNV, CDR2 YYDKDF (reference sequence). V was shortened by 0 bases and J by 0 bases, with 10 bases between the two germline ends. CDR3 in DNA: TGTGCCACCAGCAGAGATTCTTCTCGTAGCACAGATACGCAGTATTTT. It codes for CATSRDSSRSTDTQYF. Using reference TRBV15 and TRBJ2-3 for the parts outside the CDR3, the full variable domain is DAMVIQNPRYQVTQFGKPVTLSCSQTLNHNVMYWYQQKSSQAPKLLFHYYDKDFNNEADTPDNFQSRRPNTSFCFLDIRSPGLGDTAMYLCATSRDSSRSTDTQYFGPGTRLTVL.

This chain links TRBV5-1 with TRBJ2-7; D possibly matches TRBD1 or TRBD2 (5 bases each). The germline V gene has CDR1 SGHRS and CDR2 YFSETQ. The CDR3 is 16 amino acids. Trimming stripped 0 bases from V and 1 base from J, with 14 bases between. The CDR3 coding sequence is TGCGCCAGCAGCTTGGTACCGGGACGGAAATCCTACGAGCAGTACTTC. It codes for CASSLVPGRKSYEQYF.

J is TRBJ2-7 and V is TRBV6-2 or TRBV6-3; D unresolved. The CDR3 is 11 residues long. The V end was cut by 2 bases, the J end by 6 bases, with 5 bases between. CDR1 and CDR2 from the germline V gene are MNHEY and SVGEGT. CDR3 amino acids: CASSYPLEQYF. The CDR3 bases are TGTGCCAGCAGTTACCCTCTCGAGCAGTACTTC.

The J gene is TRBJ2-5, the V gene TRBV21-1; TRBD2 is the table's D call and was not checked against the DNA. TRBV21-1 is noted as a pseudogene. The CDR3 covers 17 residues. The CDR3 protein is CASSKAGWLAARGTQYF. Written as DNA, the CDR3 is TGTGCCAGCAGCAAAGCCGGATGGCTAGCGGCACGGGGGACCCAGTACTTC.

The J gene is TRBJ2-1, the V gene TRBV29-1; D possibly corresponds to TRBD2 (6 bases). CDR3 length equals 13 residues. Trimming cost V 5 bases and J 6 bases, with 14 bases left between them. The V gene's germline CDR1 is SQVTM and CDR2 ANQGSEA. The CDR3 nucleotides read TGCAGCGTTCTTCGGGAGTTTGGCAATGAGCAGTTCTTC. Protein product: CSVLREFGNEQFF.

The chain has TRBV29-1 and TRBJ1-1; D unclear. The CDR3 runs 11 residues. Between the trimmed V and J ends, which lost 3 bases and 5 bases, there was a span of 7 bases. Germline CDR1 reads SQVTM; CDR2 reads ANQGSEA. The CDR3 loop reads CSVDGRTEAFF. In DNA, the CDR3 is TGCAGCGTTGACGGGAGGACTGAAGCTTTCTTT.

This clonotype was observed a few times. The chain links TRBV5-1 to TRBJ2-1, with 7 bases identical to TRBD1. The CDR3 spans 15 residues. Germline CDR1 and CDR2: SGHRS and YFSETQ. Trimming at V came to 4 bases and at J to 7 bases, leaving 11 bases not matched to a gene. The CDR3: CASSVTGVSFNEQFF. In nucleotides, the CDR3 is TGCGCCAGCAGCGTTACAGGGGTTTCCTTTAATGAGCAGTTCTTC.

This clonotype has just a few counts. The genes are TRBV2 and TRBJ2-7, with TRBD1 matching over 8 bases. Germline CDR1 reads SNHLY; CDR2 reads FYNNEI. The J segment lost 5 bases and the V segment lost 3 bases, leaving 0 bases of the junction unmatched. There are 12 residues in the CDR3. CDR3 DNA: TGTGCCAGCAGTGAGACAGGGGACGAGCAGTACTTC. Translating gives CASSETGDEQYF.

This clonotype was detected once. The chain uses TRBV7-8 and TRBJ1-2, with TRBD1 as a possible D gene (5 bases). The CDR3 length is 15 residues. Trimming took 3 bases from V and 3 from J, leaving 14 bases between them. Germline V lookup: CDR1 SGHVS, CDR2 FQNEAQ. DNA of the CDR3: TGTGCCAGCAGCTTTATAGGGGTAACGGACTATGGCTACACCTTC. Its translation is CASSFIGVTDYGYTF.

This chain connects TRBV6-5 to TRBJ1-5, with TRBD1 identical over 7 bases. J lost 0 bases, V lost 3 bases, and 11 bases had no gene match. Per germline, CDR1 MNHEY and CDR2 SVGAGI. This CDR3 region has 18 residues. For the CDR3, the DNA is TGTGCCAGCAGTTATCTACAGGGGAACGGGTATAGCAATCAGCCCCAGCATTTT. Amino acid sequence: CASSYLQGNGYSNQPQHF.

The CDR3 loop reads CASSLSMEGGQPQHF. The DNA of the CDR3 is TGTGCCAGCAGTTTATCGATGGAGGGTGGACAGCCCCAGCATTTT. The rearrangement uses TRBV27 and TRBJ1-5; unclear D gene. V dropped 0 bases and J dropped 7 bases, with 13 bases sitting between them. The CDR3 sequence is 15 residues long. The V gene's germline CDR1 is MNHEY and CDR2 SMNVEV (reference sequence).

The chain uses TRBV11-2 and TRBJ1-2, with a weak D call TRBD1 (6 bases). Trimming removed 1 base at V and 6 bases at J, with 18 bases between. CDR3 size: 16 residues. Germline V lookup: CDR1 SGHAT, CDR2 FQNNGV. For the CDR3, the DNA is TGTGCCAGCAGCTTAGGGTACCAGGGGACTAAGCATGGCTACACCTTC. It is translated as CASSLGYQGTKHGYTF.

J is TRBJ2-7 and V is TRBV20-1; 8 bases agree with TRBD1. The CDR3 totals 14 residues. Germline V gene sequence: CDR1 DFQATT, CDR2 SNEGSKA (reference sequence). The V and J ends lost 5 bases and 3 bases, in that order; junction bases with no gene match: 9. CDR3 region: CSAAPTGVGYEQYF. The CDR3 DNA is TGCAGTGCTGCTCCGACAGGGGTGGGCTACGAGCAGTACTTC.

This chain uses TRBV4-3 with TRBJ2-4; 10 positions agree with TRBD2. CDR3 length: 14 amino acids. CDR1 and CDR2 (germline): LGHNA, YSLEER. V shed 3 bases, J shed 9 bases, and the junction held 5 bases outside the gene matches. Written as DNA, the CDR3 is TGCGCCAGCAGCCACGGACTAGCGGAAAGCATTCAGTACTTC. This encodes CASSHGLAESIQYF.

The chain employs TRBV20-1 and TRBJ1-5; the D gene is possibly TRBD1 (5 bases). The CDR3 loop spans 12 amino acids. The V gene's germline CDR1 is DFQATT and CDR2 SNEGSKA (reference sequence). V was shortened by 3 bases and J by 4 bases, with 7 bases between the two germline ends. The DNA for the CDR3 is TGCAGTGCTAGGGACATTAATCAGCCCCAGCATTTT. Its translation: CSARDINQPQHF.

The chain joins TRBV11-2 to TRBJ2-2; D remains ambiguous. Between the trimmed V and J ends, which lost 0 bases and 8 bases, there was a span of 7 bases. CDR3 length equals 13 residues. Germline V CDR1 and CDR2: SGHAT, FQNNGV. CDR3 coding DNA: TGTGCCAGCAGCTTAGACGGCATGGGGGAGCTGTTTTTT. This sequence encodes CASSLDGMGELFF.

This chain joins TRBV7-9 and TRBJ2-5; 7 bases agree with TRBD1. The end of the DNA is better explained by TRBJ2-7, so the J call may be wrong. CDR1 SEHNR and CDR2 FQNEAQ come from the germline V gene (reference sequence). The CDR3 loop spans 15 amino acids. CDR3 nucleotides: TGTGCCAGCAGCTCCACCGGGACAGTATTCTCCGAGCAGTACTTC. This translates into CASSSTGTVFSEQYF.

For this clonotype: Its ends do not fully match the called genes, so a read error is possible. The chain recombines TRBV7-2 with TRBJ2-2; possible D gene TRBD2, 6 bases. Germline V gives CDR1 SGHTA, CDR2 FQGNSA. The CDR3 contains 13 residues. The CDR3 loop is CASSPGRGGERFF. As DNA, the CDR3 is TGTGCCAGCAGCCCCGGACGCGGCGGGGAGCGGTTTTTT. The whole variable domain, remainder taken from reference TRBV7-2 and TRBJ2-2, is GAGVSQSPSNKVTEKGKDVELRCDPISGHTALYWYRQSLGQGLEFLIYFQGNSAPDKSGLPSDRFSAERTGGSVSTLTIQRTQQEDSAVYLCASSPGRGGERFFGEGSRLTVL.

This clonotype was recorded a few times. One end of the junction fails to match germline, which may point to a read error. The J gene is TRBJ1-5, the V gene TRBV28; D unclear. This CDR3 comprises 13 residues. Looked up from germline, CDR1 is MDHEN and CDR2 is SYDVKM. This CDR3 reads CASRSYSNQPLHF. Written as DNA, the CDR3 is TGTGCCAGCAGAAGCTATAGCAATCAGCCCCTGCATTTT.

The chain recombines TRBV15 with TRBJ1-5; D may be TRBD1 (5 bases). V dropped 10 bases and J dropped 8 bases, with 21 bases sitting between them. This CDR3 is built from 14 residues. Germline V lookup: CDR1 LNHNV, CDR2 YYDKDF (reference sequence). DNA for the CDR3: TGTGCCAAGGGGCCGTTTGAAGATTTGGAGCCCCAGCATTTT. It specifies CAKGPFEDLEPQHF.

This chain connects TRBV12-3 or TRBV12-4 to TRBJ2-7, with D possibly TRBD1 on 6 matching bases. With 6 bases removed from V and 3 bases from J, the gap between germline ends came to 18 bases. The CDR3 extends over 15 amino acids. In nucleotides, the CDR3 is TGTGCCAGCAGCCGATCAGGGGCCCTGCGCTACGAGCAGTACTTC. Protein: CASSRSGALRYEQYF.

The rearrangement joins TRBV24-1 to TRBJ2-3; 7 nucleotides align to TRBD1. The CDR3 contains 18 residues. CDR1 and CDR2 from the germline V gene are KGHDR and SFDVKD. V lost 4 bases, J lost 3 bases, and 15 bases stayed unmatched. Here the CDR3 reads CATSDNLREGTVTDTQYF. The DNA of the CDR3 is TGTGCCACCAGTGACAACCTCCGGGAAGGGACAGTGACAGATACGCAGTATTTT.

A few counts support this clonotype. The chain carries TRBV6-5 and TRBJ1-2; D remains ambiguous. The germline gives CDR1 MNHEY, CDR2 SVGAGI. The CDR3 is 14 amino acids. V shed 4 bases and J shed 9 bases, with 18 bases lying between them. CDR3 sequence: CASSSAARKERYTF. The CDR3 DNA reads as TGTGCCAGCAGTTCCGCCGCCCGGAAGGAACGCTACACCTTC.

This clonotype was observed many times. The chain has TRBV20-1 and TRBJ2-5; D call uncertain. Trimming took off 3 bases at V and 5 bases at J, with 4 bases between the two ends. The length of the CDR3 is 10 residues. Germline CDR1 is DFQATT and CDR2 is SNEGSKA (reference sequence). CDR3 bases: TGCAGTGCTAGCGAGGAGACCCAGTACTTC. Protein: CSASEETQYF.

The genes are TRBV20-1 and TRBJ2-3, with TRBD2 matching 14 bases. V trimming: 5 bases; J trimming: 1 base; junction bases outside the gene matches: 5. The germline V gene has CDR1 DFQATT and CDR2 SNEGSKA (reference sequence). CDR3 size: 16 residues. CDR3 residues: CSAGGLAGVGTDTQYF. The CDR3 bases are TGCAGTGCTGGGGGACTAGCGGGGGTCGGCACAGATACGCAGTATTTT.

This clonotype was recorded at least ten times. V usage is TRBV4-2 and J usage is TRBJ2-3; TRBD1 or TRBD2 may be the D gene (5 bases each). The CDR3 sequence is 16 residues long. Germline CDR1 LGHNA, CDR2 YNFKEQ. The germline V and J ends were trimmed by 5 bases and 2 bases, with 17 bases remaining between them. CDR3: CASSNYGGPTTDTQYF. CDR3 DNA sequence: TGTGCCAGCAGCAACTATGGGGGACCCACCACAGATACGCAGTATTTT.

The chain combines TRBV28 with TRBJ1-2; 8 bases are a match to TRBD1. CDR3 length equals 14 residues. The V gene end was trimmed by 6 bases and the J gene end by 3 bases; junction bases not matched to a gene: 6. CDR1 and CDR2 from the germline V gene are MDHEN and SYDVKM. CDR3 nucleotide sequence: TGTGCCAGCAGGGGAGAGACAGGGGACTATGGCTACACCTTC. Translation: CASRGETGDYGYTF.

The rearrangement links TRBV12-3 or TRBV12-4 to TRBJ2-4, with TRBD1 matching over 7 bases. J lost 3 bases, V lost 5 bases, and 10 bases had no gene match. This CDR3 is built from 16 residues. CDR3 in DNA: TGTGCCAGCAGTCCCCACGACAGGGTTGGCAAAAACATTCAGTACTTC. This codes for CASSPHDRVGKNIQYF.

As to this clonotype: A much larger clonotype is one base distant, so this may be a read error. The V and J genes are TRBV20-1 and TRBJ2-1, with D tentatively TRBD2 (7 bases). CDR1 DFQATT and CDR2 SNEGSKA come from the germline V gene (reference sequence). The V end lost 6 bases, the J end lost 13 bases, and 34 bases lay between the germline ends. The CDR3 consists of 17 residues. CDR3 loop: CSANGAPSGGPGETQFF. CDR3 DNA: TGCAGTGCCAATGGAGCCCCTTCCGGGGGGCCAGGGGAGACCCAGTTCTTC.

This clonotype was recorded at least ten times. The V call is TRBV29-1, the J call TRBJ2-1; tentatively, D is TRBD2 (6 bases). Between the trimmed V and J ends, which lost 2 bases and 4 bases, there was a span of 18 bases. The V gene's germline CDR1 is SQVTM and CDR2 ANQGSEA. This CDR3 is 16 amino acids long. The DNA for the CDR3 is TGCAGCGTTGAACGCGGAGGGGAGACCCTATACAATGAGCAGTTCTTC. Translating it yields CSVERGGETLYNEQFF.